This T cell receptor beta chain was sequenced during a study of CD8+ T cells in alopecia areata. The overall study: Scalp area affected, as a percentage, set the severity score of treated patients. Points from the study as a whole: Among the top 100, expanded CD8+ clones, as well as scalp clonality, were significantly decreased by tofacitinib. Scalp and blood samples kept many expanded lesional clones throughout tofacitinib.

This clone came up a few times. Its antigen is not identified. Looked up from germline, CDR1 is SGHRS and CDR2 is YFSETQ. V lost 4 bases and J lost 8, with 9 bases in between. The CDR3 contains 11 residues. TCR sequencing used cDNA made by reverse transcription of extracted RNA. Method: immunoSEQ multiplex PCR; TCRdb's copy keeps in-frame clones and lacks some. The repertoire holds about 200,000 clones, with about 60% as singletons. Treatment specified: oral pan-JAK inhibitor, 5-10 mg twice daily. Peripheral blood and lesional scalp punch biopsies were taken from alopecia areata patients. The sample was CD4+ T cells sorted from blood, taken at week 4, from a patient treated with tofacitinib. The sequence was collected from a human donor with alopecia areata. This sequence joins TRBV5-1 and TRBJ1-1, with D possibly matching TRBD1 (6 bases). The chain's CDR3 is CASSPDREAFF. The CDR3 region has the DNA TGCGCCAGCAGCCCGGACAGAGAAGCTTTCTTT. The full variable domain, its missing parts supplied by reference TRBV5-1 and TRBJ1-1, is KAGVTQTPRYLIKTRGQQVTLSCSPISGHRSVSWYQQTPGQGLQFLFEYFSETQRNKGNFPGRFSGRQFSNSRSEMNVSTLELGDSALYLCASSPDREAFFGQGTRLTVV.